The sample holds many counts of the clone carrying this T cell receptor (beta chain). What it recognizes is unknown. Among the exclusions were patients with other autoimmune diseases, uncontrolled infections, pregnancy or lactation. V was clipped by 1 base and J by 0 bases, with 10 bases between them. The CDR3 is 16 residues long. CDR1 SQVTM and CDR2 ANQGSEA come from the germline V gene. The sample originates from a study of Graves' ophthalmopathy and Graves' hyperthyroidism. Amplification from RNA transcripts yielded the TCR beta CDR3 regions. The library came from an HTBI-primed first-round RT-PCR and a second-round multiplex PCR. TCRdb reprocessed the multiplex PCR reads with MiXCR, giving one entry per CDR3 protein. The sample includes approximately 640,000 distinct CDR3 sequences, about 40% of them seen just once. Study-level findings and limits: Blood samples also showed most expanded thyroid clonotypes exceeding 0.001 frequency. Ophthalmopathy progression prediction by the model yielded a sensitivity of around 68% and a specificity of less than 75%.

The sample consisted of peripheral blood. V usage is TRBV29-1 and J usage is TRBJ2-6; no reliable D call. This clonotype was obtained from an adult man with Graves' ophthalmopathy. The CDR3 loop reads CSVEVSHLSGANVLTF. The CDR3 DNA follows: TGCAGCGTTGAAGTATCACACCTCTCTGGGGCCAACGTCCTGACTTTC.